This is a list of T cell receptor beta chains from one sample in a study of blood T cell repertoires in COVID-19. The table came from immunoSEQ multiplex PCR; TCRdb's copy has only in-frame clones and leaves some out. The data contain about 330,000 clones, roughly 88% of them singletons. Sequencing used peripheral blood. Every receptor here comes from a woman aged 45-65 years with active or convalescent COVID-19. CDR3s include the opening cysteine and the closing phenylalanine or tryptophan. The order of the fields is CDR3 DNA, CDR3 protein, D gene, J gene, clone size, V gene. A D gene is named only where the DNA matches it firmly. The listing skips clone size in some rows; elsewhere it reads once, few, many or a size class.

DNA: TGTGCCAGCAGTTTAGCGGGGATTAATCAGCCCCAGCATTTT; CDR3: CASSLAGINQPQHF; D: NA; J: TRBJ1-5; size: NA; V: TRBV28
DNA: TGTGCCATCAGTGCGGGATTCTCCTACGAGCAGTACTTC; CDR3: CAISAGFSYEQYF; D: NA; J: TRBJ2-7; size: once; V: TRBV10-3
DNA: TGCGCCAGCAGCCTAACGGCAGATACGCAGTATTTT; CDR3: CASSLTADTQYF; D: NA; J: TRBJ2-3; size: NA; V: TRBV5-1
DNA: TGTGCCAGCAGTTTAAGCAGGGAAGCTTTCTTT; CDR3: CASSLSREAFF; D: NA; J: TRBJ1-1; size: few; V: TRBV28
DNA: TGTGCCAGTAGAGGGACAGGGATGAATGAGCAGTTCTTC; CDR3: CASRGTGMNEQFF; D: TRBD1; J: TRBJ2-1; size: once; V: TRBV19
DNA: TGTGCCAGTAGTATCCCACTAGCGAGAGGCACCGGGGAGCTGTTTTTT; CDR3: CASSIPLARGTGELFF; D: TRBD2; J: TRBJ2-2; size: NA; V: TRBV19
DNA: TGCAGCGTTGAAGCGGGCAGGGGGCGGACTGAAGCTTTCTTT; CDR3: CSVEAGRGRTEAFF; D: TRBD1; J: TRBJ1-1; size: NA; V: TRBV29-1
DNA: TGTGCCAGCAGTAGCGGACAGGTGGGAAAAAAGACCCAGTACTTC; CDR3: CASSSGQVGKKTQYF; D: TRBD1; J: TRBJ2-5; size: NA; V: TRBV28
DNA: TGTGCTAGTGGCCCCGTCACGGGAGGGGAACAAGAGACCCAGTACTTC; CDR3: CASGPVTGGEQETQYF; D: TRBD2; J: TRBJ2-5; size: NA; V: TRBV12-5
DNA: TGTGCCAGCTCACCAGGGACAGGGGGGCGTTATCAAGAGACCCAGTACTTC; CDR3: CASSPGTGGRYQETQYF; D: TRBD1; J: TRBJ2-5; size: once; V: TRBV18
DNA: TGTGCCAGCAACGACCTTAGGACAGGGTGGTATGGCTACACCTTC; CDR3: CASNDLRTGWYGYTF; D: TRBD1; J: TRBJ1-2; size: NA; V: TRBV11-2
DNA: TGTGCCAGCTCACCAAATACTCGTGGCTACACCTTC; CDR3: CASSPNTRGYTF; D: NA; J: TRBJ1-2; size: NA; V: TRBV18
DNA: TGCAGTGCAAACCGGGACAACCAAGAGACCCAGTACTTC; CDR3: CSANRDNQETQYF; D: NA; J: TRBJ2-5; size: NA; V: TRBV29-1
DNA: TGTGCCAGCAGCTTAACCGGGGGGTTTGAGCAGTTCTTC; CDR3: CASSLTGGFEQFF; D: TRBD2; J: TRBJ2-1; size: few; V: TRBV7-3
DNA: TGTGCCAGCAGTGGGGGGACTAGCGCGGCCGGGGAGCTGTTTTTT; CDR3: CASSGGTSAAGELFF; D: TRBD2; J: TRBJ2-2; size: NA; V: TRBV25-1
DNA: TGTGCCGGGACAGGGGACAATTCACCCCTCCACTTT; CDR3: CAGTGDNSPLHF; D: TRBD1; J: TRBJ1-6; size: few; V: TRBV9
DNA: TGTGCCAGCAGCTTGGTAGCGGGGGGTTCCGGGGAGCTGTTTTTT; CDR3: CASSLVAGGSGELFF; D: TRBD2; J: TRBJ2-2; size: NA; V: TRBV7-8
DNA: TGCGCCAGCAGCGCCTGGACAGGCAGTTACGAAAAACTGTTTTTT; CDR3: CASSAWTGSYEKLFF; D: TRBD1; J: TRBJ1-4; size: once; V: TRBV5-1
DNA: TGTGCCAGCAGCGTAGCGGGTAATAATTCACCCCTCCACTTT; CDR3: CASSVAGNNSPLHF; D: NA; J: TRBJ1-6; size: once; V: TRBV9
DNA: TGTGCCAGCAGTGAAGGTCTCCTGGGCAACGAGCAGTACTTC; CDR3: CASSEGLLGNEQYF; D: NA; J: TRBJ2-7; size: NA; V: TRBV2
DNA: TGTGCCTGGATAAGGGGATCTGATGGCTACACCTTC; CDR3: CAWIRGSDGYTF; D: NA; J: TRBJ1-2; size: NA; V: TRBV30
DNA: TGTGCCACCAGCATGACAGGGGAAGGCTATGGCTACACCTTC; CDR3: CATSMTGEGYGYTF; D: TRBD1; J: TRBJ1-2; size: once; V: TRBV15
DNA: TGTGCCAGTAGTATACAGCGGGGGTCCTACAATGAGCAGTTCTTC; CDR3: CASSIQRGSYNEQFF; D: TRBD2; J: TRBJ2-1; size: NA; V: TRBV19
DNA: TGTGCCAGCAGCTTAGGGAGGGGTCCCTCTAATGAAAAACTGTTTTTT; CDR3: CASSLGRGPSNEKLFF; D: NA; J: TRBJ1-4; size: NA; V: TRBV7-2
DNA: TGTGCCAGCAGCCCCTCCGTGGCGGGGGTGAAATCTAAAGCTTTCTTT; CDR3: CASSPSVAGVKSKAFF; D: NA; J: TRBJ1-1; size: NA; V: TRBV7-9
DNA: TGCGCCAGCAGGGGGGACCCAGGGAGACAGGGCGAGCAGTACTTC; CDR3: CASRGDPGRQGEQYF; D: TRBD1; J: TRBJ2-7; size: NA; V: TRBV4-1
DNA: TGTGCCAGCAGCTTTCTTATAAAGGGACAGCTTAAATCGAACACTGAAGCTTTCTTT; CDR3: CASSFLIKGQLKSNTEAFF; D: TRBD1; J: TRBJ1-1; size: once; V: TRBV11-2
DNA: TGTGCCAGCATACTTCGAGGGGGAGCTGGAAACACCATATATTTT; CDR3: CASILRGGAGNTIYF; D: NA; J: TRBJ1-3; size: NA; V: TRBV5-8
DNA: TGTGCCAGCAGTTTCCGCGGAGGAAGCTCCTACGAGCAGTACTTC; CDR3: CASSFRGGSSYEQYF; D: NA; J: TRBJ2-7; size: NA; V: TRBV6-2/TRBV6-3
DNA: TGTGCCAGCAGTATGGGGACAGCTTATAACTATGGCTACACCTTC; CDR3: CASSMGTAYNYGYTF; D: TRBD1; J: TRBJ1-2; size: NA; V: TRBV27
DNA: TGTGCCTGGAGTGTACGCACTACTGGTTATAATTCACCCCTCCACTTT; CDR3: CAWSVRTTGYNSPLHF; D: NA; J: TRBJ1-6; size: NA; V: TRBV30
DNA: TGTGCCTGGAGTTCAGGGTTTCGGAATACGCAGTATTTT; CDR3: CAWSSGFRNTQYF; D: NA; J: TRBJ2-3; size: NA; V: TRBV30
DNA: TGTGCCAGCAGCTCGACACAGGGTTCCTACAATGAGCAGTTCTTC; CDR3: CASSSTQGSYNEQFF; D: NA; J: TRBJ2-1; size: NA; V: TRBV6-2/TRBV6-3
DNA: TGTGCCAGCAGTTCCGGCGGGGGTAGCACAGATACGCAGTATTTT; CDR3: CASSSGGGSTDTQYF; D: TRBD2; J: TRBJ2-3; size: NA; V: TRBV6-2/TRBV6-3
DNA: TGTGCCAGCAGCTTGATAACAGTCCAAGAGACCCAGTACTTC; CDR3: CASSLITVQETQYF; D: NA; J: TRBJ2-5; size: NA; V: TRBV5-8
DNA: TGTGCCATCAGTGACCCGGGACAGGGGGTCCCCCTCCACTTT; CDR3: CAISDPGQGVPLHF; D: TRBD1; J: TRBJ1-6; size: NA; V: TRBV10-3
DNA: TGTGCCATCAGCATAGCGGGGGAGCGAGAGACCCAGTACTTC; CDR3: CAISIAGERETQYF; D: TRBD2; J: TRBJ2-5; size: NA; V: TRBV10-3
DNA: TGTGCCAGCTCACCACAAAGGACAGTTATGAACACTGAAGCTTTCTTT; CDR3: CASSPQRTVMNTEAFF; D: NA; J: TRBJ1-1; size: NA; V: TRBV18
DNA: TGCGCCAGCAGCCCCAGGCTCGGGGGGAGCACAGATACGCAGTATTTT; CDR3: CASSPRLGGSTDTQYF; D: TRBD2; J: TRBJ2-3; size: NA; V: TRBV4-1
DNA: TGTGCCAGCAGTTTTGTCCAGCAGGGAAACGAGCAGTACTTC; CDR3: CASSFVQQGNEQYF; D: NA; J: TRBJ2-7; size: NA; V: TRBV28
DNA: TGTGCCAGCAGCTTGGACGGGAACCCGTTCTACGAGCAGTACTTC; CDR3: CASSLDGNPFYEQYF; D: NA; J: TRBJ2-7; size: NA; V: TRBV5-6
DNA: TGCAGCGTTGTACAGGAAAATGAAAAACTGTTTTTT; CDR3: CSVVQENEKLFF; D: NA; J: TRBJ1-4; size: NA; V: TRBV29-1
DNA: TGTGCCAGCAGGGTAGGGGTGATGAACACTGAAGCTTTCTTT; CDR3: CASRVGVMNTEAFF; D: NA; J: TRBJ1-1; size: few; V: TRBV27
DNA: TGCAGCATCTTGGGAGGACAGGAGCGCACAGATACGCAGTATTTT; CDR3: CSILGGQERTDTQYF; D: NA; J: TRBJ2-3; size: NA; V: TRBV29-1
DNA: TGCAGCGTTAGAGTGGCAGGGGGCACTGAAGCTTTCTTT; CDR3: CSVRVAGGTEAFF; D: TRBD1; J: TRBJ1-1; size: NA; V: TRBV29-1
DNA: TGCGCCAGCAGCCCCTACACCGGGGAGCTGTTTTTT; CDR3: CASSPYTGELFF; D: NA; J: TRBJ2-2; size: NA; V: TRBV5-1
DNA: TGTGCCACCAGCAGAGATTCGCAGGGCAGCTATGGCTACACCTTC; CDR3: CATSRDSQGSYGYTF; D: NA; J: TRBJ1-2; size: NA; V: TRBV15
DNA: TGTGCCAGCAGTGACGGTCCCGTGGGGAGGGGGAATTCACCCCTCCACTTT; CDR3: CASSDGPVGRGNSPLHF; D: NA; J: TRBJ1-6; size: NA; V: TRBV6-1
DNA: TGTGCCAGCAGCGAAATTCCGCGGGGCTACGAGCAGTACTTC; CDR3: CASSEIPRGYEQYF; D: NA; J: TRBJ2-7; size: NA; V: TRBV28
DNA: TGCGCCAGCAGCCTAGACTTGATGCGGGGCTACACCTTC; CDR3: CASSLDLMRGYTF; D: NA; J: TRBJ1-2; size: NA; V: TRBV5-1
DNA: TGTGCCAGCAGCTCCGGGAAGGGAGATACGCAGTATTTT; CDR3: CASSSGKGDTQYF; D: NA; J: TRBJ2-3; size: NA; V: TRBV7-3
DNA: TGTGCCAGCAGTTTTGGGGGGTTGATCTCCCTCCACTTT; CDR3: CASSFGGLISLHF; D: NA; J: TRBJ1-6; size: NA; V: TRBV12-3/TRBV12-4
DNA: TGTGCCAGCAGCTTAGGAGCGGGGGTTGGATATGAGCAGTTCTTC; CDR3: CASSLGAGVGYEQFF; D: TRBD2; J: TRBJ2-1; size: NA; V: TRBV7-3
DNA: TGTGCCAGCTCCCGGGACAGTAATTCACCCCTCCACTTT; CDR3: CASSRDSNSPLHF; D: TRBD1; J: TRBJ1-6; size: NA; V: TRBV18